These T cell receptor beta chains were read from a single sample in a study of PD-1 blockade in classical Hodgkin lymphoma. Some clones are missing from TCRdb's copy, which holds only in-frame ones; the method was immunoSEQ multiplex PCR. The repertoire consists of roughly 55,000 clones, with around 85% occurring once and the leading ten covering around 17%. The sample consisted of peripheral blood mononuclear cells (PBMCs), taken at baseline. Source of these receptors: a human donor with classical Hodgkin lymphoma. Both conserved end residues are part of each CDR3. D genes are given only for firm matches. A row's size may be missing; if present it is once, few, many or a size class.

clone size: NA
J gene: TRBJ2-5
D gene: NA
V gene: TRBV7-8
CDR3 protein: CASSWQETQYF
CDR3 DNA: TGTGCCAGCAGCTGGCAAGAGACCCAGTACTTC

clone size: NA
J gene: TRBJ2-5
D gene: NA
V gene: TRBV7-9
CDR3 protein: CASSLGSGALGQETQYF
CDR3 DNA: TGTGCCAGCAGCTTAGGTTCAGGAGCATTGGGACAAGAGACCCAGTACTTC

clone size: NA
J gene: TRBJ1-1
D gene: TRBD1
V gene: TRBV19
CDR3 protein: CATKAPVDRRTEAFF
CDR3 DNA: TGTGCCACTAAGGCCCCCGTGGACAGGCGGACTGAAGCTTTCTTT

clone size: few
J gene: TRBJ2-1
D gene: NA
V gene: TRBV5-4
CDR3 protein: CASSLGVRPKEHNEQFF
CDR3 DNA: TGTGCCAGCAGTCTTGGGGTGAGACCTAAGGAGCACAATGAGCAGTTCTTC

clone size: NA
J gene: TRBJ2-1
D gene: NA
V gene: TRBV29-1
CDR3 protein: CSSWDLSSYNEQFF
CDR3 DNA: TGCAGCAGCTGGGACTTGAGCTCCTACAATGAGCAGTTCTTC

clone size: NA
J gene: TRBJ1-5
D gene: NA
V gene: TRBV11-2
CDR3 protein: CASSLEGYNQPQHF
CDR3 DNA: TGTGCCAGCAGCTTAGAAGGATACAATCAGCCCCAGCATTTT

clone size: NA
J gene: TRBJ1-1
D gene: NA
V gene: TRBV6-6
CDR3 protein: CASSSLLTTAEAFF
CDR3 DNA: TGTGCCAGCAGTTCCCTGTTGACCACCGCTGAAGCTTTCTTT

clone size: NA
J gene: TRBJ2-5
D gene: NA
V gene: TRBV4-3
CDR3 protein: CASSQDGLVGGQETQYF
CDR3 DNA: TGCGCCAGCAGCCAAGATGGGTTAGTGGGAGGCCAAGAGACCCAGTACTTC

clone size: NA
J gene: TRBJ1-2
D gene: NA
V gene: TRBV4-1
CDR3 protein: CASSLGPFSYGYTF
CDR3 DNA: TGCGCCAGCAGCCTTGGGCCCTTTAGCTATGGCTACACCTTC

clone size: NA
J gene: TRBJ2-1
D gene: TRBD2
V gene: TRBV4-3
CDR3 protein: CASSQESGRAYNEQFF
CDR3 DNA: TGCGCCAGCAGCCAAGAGAGCGGGAGGGCCTACAATGAGCAGTTCTTC

clone size: NA
J gene: TRBJ2-2
D gene: NA
V gene: TRBV6-5
CDR3 protein: CASSYGRSNTGELFF
CDR3 DNA: TGTGCCAGCAGTTACGGACGGTCAAACACCGGGGAGCTGTTTTTT

clone size: NA
J gene: TRBJ2-3
D gene: NA
V gene: TRBV4-1
CDR3 protein: CASSQHQEENTQYF
CDR3 DNA: TGCGCCAGCAGCCAACATCAGGAAGAGAATACGCAGTATTTT

clone size: NA
J gene: TRBJ2-1
D gene: NA
V gene: TRBV4-3
CDR3 protein: CASSQDNSNEQFF
CDR3 DNA: TGCGCCAGCAGCCAAGATAACTCCAATGAGCAGTTCTTC

clone size: NA
J gene: TRBJ2-1
D gene: NA
V gene: TRBV7-9
CDR3 protein: CASGGGRGFEQFF
CDR3 DNA: TGTGCCAGCGGAGGGGGGAGAGGGTTTGAGCAGTTCTTC

clone size: NA
J gene: TRBJ1-5
D gene: TRBD1
V gene: TRBV30
CDR3 protein: CAWSGGHNQPQHF
CDR3 DNA: TGTGCCTGGTCAGGGGGCCACAATCAGCCCCAGCATTTT

clone size: NA
J gene: TRBJ1-1
D gene: NA
V gene: TRBV18
CDR3 protein: CASSPGGLFLMNTEAFF
CDR3 DNA: TGTGCCAGCTCACCCGGGGGTCTCTTCCTTATGAACACTGAAGCTTTCTTT

clone size: once
J gene: TRBJ2-3
D gene: NA
V gene: TRBV4-2
CDR3 protein: CASSQVAAWDTQYF
CDR3 DNA: TGTGCCAGCAGCCAAGTAGCTGCCTGGGATACGCAGTATTTT

clone size: NA
J gene: TRBJ1-4
D gene: NA
V gene: TRBV5-1
CDR3 protein: CASSLGGGVLTNEKLFF
CDR3 DNA: TGCGCCAGCAGCTTGGGAGGGGGTGTCTTGACTAATGAAAAACTGTTTTTT

clone size: few
J gene: TRBJ1-2
D gene: TRBD1
V gene: TRBV6-5
CDR3 protein: CASRDGQGIDGYTF
CDR3 DNA: TGTGCCAGCAGAGATGGACAGGGGATAGATGGCTACACCTTC

clone size: NA
J gene: TRBJ2-1
D gene: TRBD2
V gene: TRBV12-5
CDR3 protein: CASGITLREGLNEQFF
CDR3 DNA: TGTGCTAGTGGCATCACCTTGCGGGAGGGCCTTAATGAGCAGTTCTTC

clone size: NA
J gene: TRBJ2-3
D gene: TRBD2
V gene: TRBV7-9
CDR3 protein: CASSLRLAAGTDTQYF
CDR3 DNA: TGTGCCAGCAGCTTGCGACTAGCGGCCGGCACAGATACGCAGTATTTT

clone size: NA
J gene: TRBJ2-7
D gene: TRBD2
V gene: TRBV7-8
CDR3 protein: CASSPQTSGTYEQYF
CDR3 DNA: TGTGCCAGCAGCCCTCAGACTAGCGGAACCTACGAGCAGTACTTC

clone size: NA
J gene: TRBJ1-3
D gene: TRBD1
V gene: TRBV7-2
CDR3 protein: CASSLVAGGGNTIYF
CDR3 DNA: TGTGCCAGCAGCTTAGTCGCAGGGGGGGGAAACACCATATATTTT

clone size: NA
J gene: TRBJ2-7
D gene: NA
V gene: TRBV29-1
CDR3 protein: CSVVPGTRIYEQYF
CDR3 DNA: TGCAGCGTTGTCCCGGGGACCCGTATCTACGAGCAGTACTTC

clone size: NA
J gene: TRBJ1-1
D gene: NA
V gene: TRBV7-9
CDR3 protein: CASSLGAGWVAEAFF
CDR3 DNA: TGTGCCAGCAGCTTAGGGGCAGGGTGGGTTGCTGAAGCTTTCTTT

clone size: NA
J gene: TRBJ2-1
D gene: TRBD1
V gene: TRBV6-4
CDR3 protein: CASSRQGGGSEQFF
CDR3 DNA: TGTGCCAGCAGCCGACAGGGCGGTGGTAGTGAGCAGTTCTTC

clone size: NA
J gene: TRBJ2-3
D gene: NA
V gene: TRBV6-5
CDR3 protein: CASTSGDTQYF
CDR3 DNA: TGTGCCAGCACCTCGGGAGATACGCAGTATTTT

clone size: NA
J gene: TRBJ1-2
D gene: NA
V gene: TRBV6-5
CDR3 protein: CASSYSQWTVYYGYTF
CDR3 DNA: TGTGCCAGCAGTTACTCACAATGGACGGTATACTATGGCTACACCTTC

clone size: NA
J gene: TRBJ2-7
D gene: NA
V gene: TRBV2
CDR3 protein: CLVGSYSYEQYF
CDR3 DNA: TGTCTCGTGGGCAGCTACTCCTACGAGCAGTACTTC

clone size: NA
J gene: TRBJ1-4
D gene: NA
V gene: TRBV18
CDR3 protein: CASSPQGIAEKLFF
CDR3 DNA: TGTGCCAGCTCACCTCAGGGAATCGCTGAAAAACTGTTTTTT

clone size: few
J gene: TRBJ2-7
D gene: TRBD1
V gene: TRBV4-3
CDR3 protein: CASSQDWTGTGSHEQYF
CDR3 DNA: TGCGCCAGCAGCCAAGACTGGACCGGGACAGGGTCCCACGAGCAGTACTTC

clone size: NA
J gene: TRBJ2-1
D gene: TRBD2
V gene: TRBV19
CDR3 protein: CASSMGRERDNEQFF
CDR3 DNA: TGTGCCAGTAGTATGGGGCGGGAGAGGGACAATGAGCAGTTCTTC

clone size: NA
J gene: TRBJ2-2
D gene: TRBD2
V gene: TRBV5-4
CDR3 protein: CASSLGTSGSVRELFF
CDR3 DNA: TGTGCCAGCAGCTTGGGAACTAGCGGGAGCGTGAGGGAGCTGTTTTTT

clone size: NA
J gene: TRBJ1-5
D gene: NA
V gene: TRBV10-3
CDR3 protein: CATREGGSGNQPQHF
CDR3 DNA: TGTGCCACCAGAGAGGGGGGGAGCGGCAATCAGCCCCAGCATTTT

clone size: NA
J gene: TRBJ1-1
D gene: TRBD1
V gene: TRBV7-2
CDR3 protein: CASSLNQDREAFF
CDR3 DNA: TGTGCCAGCAGCTTAAACCAGGACAGGGAGGCTTTCTTT

clone size: NA
J gene: TRBJ2-2
D gene: TRBD1
V gene: TRBV12-5
CDR3 protein: CASGVRDSYTGELFF
CDR3 DNA: TGTGCTAGTGGTGTCCGGGACAGCTACACCGGGGAGCTGTTTTTT

clone size: few
J gene: TRBJ1-5
D gene: NA
V gene: TRBV5-4
CDR3 protein: CASSLHTGRDNQPQHF
CDR3 DNA: TGTGCCAGCAGCTTGCATACAGGGAGGGACAATCAGCCCCAGCATTTT

clone size: NA
J gene: TRBJ1-5
D gene: NA
V gene: TRBV6-1
CDR3 protein: CASSPANNQPQHF
CDR3 DNA: TGTGCCAGCAGTCCTGCCAACAATCAGCCCCAGCATTTT

clone size: NA
J gene: TRBJ2-1
D gene: TRBD1
V gene: TRBV4-1
CDR3 protein: CASSQLPGTGFYNEQFF
CDR3 DNA: TGCGCCAGCAGCCAACTTCCCGGGACAGGGTTTTACAATGAGCAGTTCTTC

clone size: once
J gene: TRBJ2-3
D gene: TRBD2
V gene: TRBV4-2
CDR3 protein: CASQGRVTGGWFFDTQYF
CDR3 DNA: TGTGCCAGCCAGGGACGGGTAACGGGAGGGTGGTTCTTCGATACGCAGTATTTT

clone size: NA
J gene: TRBJ2-1
D gene: NA
V gene: TRBV30
CDR3 protein: CAWSVPSLSSYNEQFF
CDR3 DNA: TGTGCCTGGAGTGTACCCAGTCTTAGCTCCTACAATGAGCAGTTCTTC

clone size: NA
J gene: TRBJ2-1
D gene: TRBD1
V gene: TRBV5-8
CDR3 protein: CASSSKAGTGGYNEQFF
CDR3 DNA: TGTGCCAGCAGCTCCAAAGCCGGGACAGGGGGATACAATGAGCAGTTCTTC

clone size: few
J gene: TRBJ1-4
D gene: NA
V gene: TRBV5-1
CDR3 protein: CASREGSGEKLFF
CDR3 DNA: TGCGCCAGCAGGGAGGGGTCGGGTGAAAAACTGTTTTTT

clone size: NA
J gene: TRBJ2-7
D gene: TRBD2
V gene: TRBV7-3
CDR3 protein: CASSPGLAGVYEQYF
CDR3 DNA: TGTGCCAGCAGCCCCGGACTAGCGGGAGTTTACGAGCAGTACTTC

clone size: NA
J gene: TRBJ1-2
D gene: NA
V gene: TRBV6-5
CDR3 protein: CASSFSGRTAGYGYTF
CDR3 DNA: TGTGCCAGCAGTTTCAGCGGTAGGACAGCTGGCTATGGCTACACCTTC

clone size: NA
J gene: TRBJ2-7
D gene: NA
V gene: TRBV6-5
CDR3 protein: CAISETGSYEQYF
CDR3 DNA: TGTGCCATCAGTGAGACCGGCTCCTACGAGCAGTACTTC

clone size: few
J gene: TRBJ2-1
D gene: NA
V gene: TRBV5-6
CDR3 protein: CACTRLGEQFF
CDR3 DNA: TGTGCCTGCACACGGTTGGGGGAGCAGTTCTTC

clone size: few
J gene: TRBJ2-1
D gene: TRBD2
V gene: TRBV4-3
CDR3 protein: CASSQGSSGASGRSYNEQFF
CDR3 DNA: TGCGCCAGCAGCCAAGGGTCCTCCGGTGCGAGCGGGAGGTCCTACAATGAGCAGTTCTTC